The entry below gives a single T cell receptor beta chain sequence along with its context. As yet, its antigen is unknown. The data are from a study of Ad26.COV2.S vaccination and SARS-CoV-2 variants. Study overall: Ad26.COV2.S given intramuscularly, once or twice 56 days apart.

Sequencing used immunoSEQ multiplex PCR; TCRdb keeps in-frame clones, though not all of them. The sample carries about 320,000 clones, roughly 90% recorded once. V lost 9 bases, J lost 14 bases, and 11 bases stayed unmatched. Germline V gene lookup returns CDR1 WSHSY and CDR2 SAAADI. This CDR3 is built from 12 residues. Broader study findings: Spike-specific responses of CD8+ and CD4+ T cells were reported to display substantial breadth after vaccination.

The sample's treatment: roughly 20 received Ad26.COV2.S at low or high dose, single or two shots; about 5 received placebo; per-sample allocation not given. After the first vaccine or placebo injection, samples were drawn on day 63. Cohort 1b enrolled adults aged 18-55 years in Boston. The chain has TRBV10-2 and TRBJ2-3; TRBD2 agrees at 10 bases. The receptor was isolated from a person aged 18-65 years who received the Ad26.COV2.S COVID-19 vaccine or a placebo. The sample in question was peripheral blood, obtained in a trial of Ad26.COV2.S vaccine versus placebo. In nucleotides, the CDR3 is TGCGCCAGGCTAGCGGGAGCGCTAGCAATGTATTTT. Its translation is CARLAGALAMYF.